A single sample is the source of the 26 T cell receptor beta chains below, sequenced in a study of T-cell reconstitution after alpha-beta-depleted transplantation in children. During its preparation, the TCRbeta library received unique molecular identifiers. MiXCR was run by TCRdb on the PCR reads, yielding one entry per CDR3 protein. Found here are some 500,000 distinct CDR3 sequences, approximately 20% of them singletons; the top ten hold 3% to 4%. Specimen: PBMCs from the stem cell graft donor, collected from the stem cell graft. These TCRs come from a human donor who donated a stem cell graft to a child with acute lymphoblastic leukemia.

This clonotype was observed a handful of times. CDR3 in amino acids: CASSRTASVALHF. CDR3 in DNA: TGTGCCAGCAGCCGGACCGCCAGTGTGGCCCTCCACTTT. This rearrangement joins TRBV4-2 to TRBJ1-6; D call uncertain. Trimming cost V 4 bases and J 14 bases, with 15 bases left between them. This CDR3 contains 13 residues. The germline V gene encodes CDR1 LGHNA and CDR2 YNFKEQ.

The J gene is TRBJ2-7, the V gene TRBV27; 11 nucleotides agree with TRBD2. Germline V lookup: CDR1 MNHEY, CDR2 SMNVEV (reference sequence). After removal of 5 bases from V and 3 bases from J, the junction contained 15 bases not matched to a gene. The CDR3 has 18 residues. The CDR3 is CASSKLSLAGGSIYEQYF. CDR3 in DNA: TGTGCCAGCAGTAAGTTGAGTCTAGCGGGAGGCTCGATCTACGAGCAGTACTTC.

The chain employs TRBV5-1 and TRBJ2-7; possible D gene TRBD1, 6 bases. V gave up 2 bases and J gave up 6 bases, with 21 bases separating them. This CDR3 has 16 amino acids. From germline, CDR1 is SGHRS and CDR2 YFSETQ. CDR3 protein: CASSFIGGETGSEQYF. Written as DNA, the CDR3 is TGCGCCAGCAGCTTCATAGGAGGCGAGACAGGAAGCGAGCAGTACTTC.

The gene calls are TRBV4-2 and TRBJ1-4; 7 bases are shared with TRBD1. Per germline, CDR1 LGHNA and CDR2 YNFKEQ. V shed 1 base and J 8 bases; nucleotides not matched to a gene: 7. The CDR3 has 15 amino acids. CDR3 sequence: CASSQGDSRREKLFF. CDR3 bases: TGTGCCAGCAGCCAAGGGGACAGTAGAAGAGAAAAACTGTTTTTT.

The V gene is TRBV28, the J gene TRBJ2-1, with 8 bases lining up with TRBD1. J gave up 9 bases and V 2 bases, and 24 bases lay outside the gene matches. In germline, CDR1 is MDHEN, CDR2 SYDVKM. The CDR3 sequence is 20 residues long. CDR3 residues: CASSLHHGQGAAGWVREQFF. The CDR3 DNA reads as TGTGCCAGCAGTTTACACCACGGACAGGGTGCCGCGGGGTGGGTTCGTGAGCAGTTCTTC.

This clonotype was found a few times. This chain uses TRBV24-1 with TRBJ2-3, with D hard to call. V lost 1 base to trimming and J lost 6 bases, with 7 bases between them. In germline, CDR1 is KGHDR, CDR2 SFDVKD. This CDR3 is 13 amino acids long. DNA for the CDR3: TGTGCCACCAGTGATTTCAGCGCCGATACGCAGTATTTT. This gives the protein CATSDFSADTQYF.

Here the CDR3 reads CSVEELFTDTQYF. CDR3 sequence (DNA): TGCAGCGTTGAAGAACTATTCACAGATACGCAGTATTTT. This chain joins TRBV29-1 and TRBJ2-3; D unresolved. Between the trimmed V and J ends, which lost 0 bases and 2 bases, there was a span of 6 bases. There are 13 residues in the CDR3. Germline lookup yields CDR1 SQVTM and CDR2 ANQGSEA.

The CDR3 nucleotides are TGTGCCAGCAGCCCTAGCTTTTCGTGGGTCTACGAGCAGTACTTC. Amino acid sequence: CASSPSFSWVYEQYF. The chain is built from TRBV5-5 and TRBJ2-7, with D perhaps TRBD2 (5 bases). The germline CDR1 and CDR2 sequences are SGHKS and YYEKEE (reference sequence). CDR3 length: 15 amino acids. Deletions cut 4 bases from V and 3 bases from J, with 17 bases between.

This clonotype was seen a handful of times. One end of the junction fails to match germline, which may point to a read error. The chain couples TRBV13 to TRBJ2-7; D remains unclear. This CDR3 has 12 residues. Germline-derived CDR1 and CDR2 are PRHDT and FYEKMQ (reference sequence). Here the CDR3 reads CASSSDRYGQYF. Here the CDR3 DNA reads TGTGCCAGCAGCTCGGACCGATACGGGCAGTACTTC.

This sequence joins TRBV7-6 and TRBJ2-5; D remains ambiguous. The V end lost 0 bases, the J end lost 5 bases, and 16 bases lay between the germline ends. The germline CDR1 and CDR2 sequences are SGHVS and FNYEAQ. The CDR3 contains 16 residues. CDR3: CASSLAWAPNGETQYF. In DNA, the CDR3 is TGTGCCAGCAGCTTAGCCTGGGCACCCAATGGTGAGACCCAGTACTTC.

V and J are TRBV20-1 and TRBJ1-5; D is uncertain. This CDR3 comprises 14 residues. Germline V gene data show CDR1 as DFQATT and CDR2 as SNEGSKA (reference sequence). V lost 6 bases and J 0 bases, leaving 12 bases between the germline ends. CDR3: CSAVSELSNQPQHF. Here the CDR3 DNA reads TGCAGTGCGGTGTCAGAACTTAGCAATCAGCCCCAGCATTTT.

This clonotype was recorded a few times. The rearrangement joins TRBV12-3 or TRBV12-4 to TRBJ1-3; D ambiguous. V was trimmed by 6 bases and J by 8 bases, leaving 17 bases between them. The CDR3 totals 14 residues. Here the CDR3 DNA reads TGTGCCAGCAGACTGGACGGCGCTCAGGACACCATATATTTT. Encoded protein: CASRLDGAQDTIYF.

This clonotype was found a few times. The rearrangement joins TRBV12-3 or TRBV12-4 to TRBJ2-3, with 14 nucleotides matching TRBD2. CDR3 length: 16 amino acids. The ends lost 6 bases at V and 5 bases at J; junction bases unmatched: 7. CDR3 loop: CASSMPGLAGEDTQYF. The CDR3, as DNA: TGTGCCAGCAGCATGCCGGGACTAGCGGGAGAAGATACGCAGTATTTT.

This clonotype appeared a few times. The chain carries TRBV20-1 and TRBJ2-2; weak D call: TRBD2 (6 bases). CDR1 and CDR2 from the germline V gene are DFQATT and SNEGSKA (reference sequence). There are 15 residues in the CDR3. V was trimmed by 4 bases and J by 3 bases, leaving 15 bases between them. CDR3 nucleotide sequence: TGCAGTGCTAATAACCCGGGAGAACACACCGGGGAGCTGTTTTTT. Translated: CSANNPGEHTGELFF.

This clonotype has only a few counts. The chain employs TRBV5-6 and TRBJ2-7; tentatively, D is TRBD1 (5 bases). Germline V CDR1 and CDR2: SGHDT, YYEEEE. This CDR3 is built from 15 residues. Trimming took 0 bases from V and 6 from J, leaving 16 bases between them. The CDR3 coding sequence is TGTGCCAGCAGCTTGGATGAGACAGTCCATCGCGAGCAGTACTTC. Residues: CASSLDETVHREQYF.

The CDR3 coding sequence is TGTGCCATCTGTTTACATGTCGCCGGGGGGAGTAGTAATTCACCCCTCCACTTT. Residues: CAICLHVAGGSSNSPLHF. The chain links TRBV3-1 to TRBJ1-6; weak D call: TRBD1 (5 bases). The V gene's germline CDR1 is LGHDT and CDR2 YNNKEL (reference sequence). V was clipped by 10 bases and J by 6 bases, with 28 bases between them. This CDR3 has 18 residues.

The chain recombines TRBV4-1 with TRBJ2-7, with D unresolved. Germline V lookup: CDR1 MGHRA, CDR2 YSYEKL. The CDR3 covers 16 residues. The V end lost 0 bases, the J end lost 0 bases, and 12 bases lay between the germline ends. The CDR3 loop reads CASSQDTASSSYEQYF. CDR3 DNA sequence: TGCGCCAGCAGCCAAGACACGGCCTCAAGCTCCTACGAGCAGTACTTC.

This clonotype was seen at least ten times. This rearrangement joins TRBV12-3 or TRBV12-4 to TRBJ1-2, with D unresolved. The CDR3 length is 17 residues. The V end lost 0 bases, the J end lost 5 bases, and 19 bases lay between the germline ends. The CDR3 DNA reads TGTGCCAGCAGTTTAGCCACGGGAGTGTACGACCGATATGGCTACACCTTC. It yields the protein CASSLATGVYDRYGYTF.

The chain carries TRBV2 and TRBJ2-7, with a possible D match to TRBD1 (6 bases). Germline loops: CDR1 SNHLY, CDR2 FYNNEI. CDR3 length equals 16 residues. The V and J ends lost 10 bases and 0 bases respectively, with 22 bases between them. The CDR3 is CANSMLPPDSSYEQYF. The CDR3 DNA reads TGTGCCAACTCAATGCTCCCCCCGGACAGCTCCTACGAGCAGTACTTC.

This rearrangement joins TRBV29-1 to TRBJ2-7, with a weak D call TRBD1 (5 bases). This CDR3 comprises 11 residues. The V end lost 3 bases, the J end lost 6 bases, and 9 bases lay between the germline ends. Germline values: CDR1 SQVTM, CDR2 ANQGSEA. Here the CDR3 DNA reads TGCAGCGTTGATAAGGGGATCGAGCAGTACTTC. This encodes CSVDKGIEQYF.

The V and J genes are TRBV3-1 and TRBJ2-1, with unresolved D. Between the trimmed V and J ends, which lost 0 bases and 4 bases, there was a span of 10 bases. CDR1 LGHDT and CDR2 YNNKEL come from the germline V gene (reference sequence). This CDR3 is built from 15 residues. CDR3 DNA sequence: TGTGCCAGCAGCCAAGATGAACTACCGTACAATGAGCAGTTCTTC. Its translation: CASSQDELPYNEQFF.

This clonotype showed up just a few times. DNA for the CDR3: TGTGCCAGCAGTTTCAGGGAGGTTGGCAACACTGAAGCTTTCTTT. The encoded protein is CASSFREVGNTEAFF. V gene TRBV12-3 or TRBV12-4 combines with J gene TRBJ1-1; D may be TRBD1 (5 bases). V gave up 3 bases and J gave up 2 bases, with 13 bases separating them. The CDR3 runs 15 residues.

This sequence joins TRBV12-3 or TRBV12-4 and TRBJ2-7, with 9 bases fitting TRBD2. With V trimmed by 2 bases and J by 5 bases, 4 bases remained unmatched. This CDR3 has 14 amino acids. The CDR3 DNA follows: TGTGCCAGCAGTTTACGAGCGGGAGGCCACGAGCAGTACTTC. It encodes CASSLRAGGHEQYF.

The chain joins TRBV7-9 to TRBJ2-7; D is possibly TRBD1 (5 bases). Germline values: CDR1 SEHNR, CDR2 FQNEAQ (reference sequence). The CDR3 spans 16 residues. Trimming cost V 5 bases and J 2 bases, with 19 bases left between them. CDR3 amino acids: CASSAMTVLATYEQYF. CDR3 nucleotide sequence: TGTGCCAGCAGCGCTATGACAGTACTGGCGACCTACGAGCAGTACTTC.

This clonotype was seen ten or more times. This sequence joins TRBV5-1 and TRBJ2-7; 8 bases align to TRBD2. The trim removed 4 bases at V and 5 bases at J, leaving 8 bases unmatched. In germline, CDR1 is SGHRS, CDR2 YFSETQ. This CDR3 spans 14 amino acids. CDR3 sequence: CASSPLAATDEQYF. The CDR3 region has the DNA TGCGCCAGCAGCCCACTAGCGGCGACCGACGAGCAGTACTTC.

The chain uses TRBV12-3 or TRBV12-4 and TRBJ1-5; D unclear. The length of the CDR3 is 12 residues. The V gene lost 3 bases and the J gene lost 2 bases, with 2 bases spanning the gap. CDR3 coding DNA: TGTGCCAGCAGTTTCGGCAATCAGCCCCAGCATTTT. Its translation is CASSFGNQPQHF.